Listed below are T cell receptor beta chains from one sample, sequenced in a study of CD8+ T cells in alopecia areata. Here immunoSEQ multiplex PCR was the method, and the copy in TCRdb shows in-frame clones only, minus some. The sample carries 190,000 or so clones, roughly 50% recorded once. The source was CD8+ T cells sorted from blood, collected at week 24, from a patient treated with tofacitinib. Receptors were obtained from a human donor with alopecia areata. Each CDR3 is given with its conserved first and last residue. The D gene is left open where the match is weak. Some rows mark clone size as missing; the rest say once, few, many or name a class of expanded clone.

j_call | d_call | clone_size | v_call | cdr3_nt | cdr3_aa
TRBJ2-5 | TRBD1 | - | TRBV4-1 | TGCGCCAGCAGCCAAGAGGGCAGGGGGCGCCGGGAGACCCAGTACTTC | CASSQEGRGRRETQYF
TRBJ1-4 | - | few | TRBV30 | TGTGCCTTGGATGCCGGGCCAGGGTCTGGAAAACTGTTTTTT | CALDAGPGSGKLFF
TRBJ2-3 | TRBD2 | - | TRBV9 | TGTGCCAGCAGAAGTAGCGGGGGGGGCACAGATACGCAGTATTTT | CASRSSGGGTDTQYF
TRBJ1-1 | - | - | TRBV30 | TGTGCCGAGCAGACAGGCGTGAACACTGAAGCTTTCTTT | CAEQTGVNTEAFF
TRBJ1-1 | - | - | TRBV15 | TGTGCCACCAGCACTGCAGAGGGGAGGCCCACTGAAGCTTTCTTT | CATSTAEGRPTEAFF
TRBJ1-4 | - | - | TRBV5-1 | TGCGCCAGCAGCTCGCTAGGTGGGGCTAATGAAAAACTGTTTTTT | CASSSLGGANEKLFF
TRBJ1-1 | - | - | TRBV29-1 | TGCAGCGTCTCGGGAACCTCTGAAGCTTTCTTT | CSVSGTSEAFF
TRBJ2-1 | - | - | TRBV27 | TGTGCCAGCAGTTACAACAGGGCTGATGAGCAGTTCTTC | CASSYNRADEQFF
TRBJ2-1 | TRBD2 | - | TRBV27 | TGTGCCAGCAGTGGACTAGCGGGGGTGGAGTTCTTC | CASSGLAGVEFF
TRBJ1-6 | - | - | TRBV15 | TGTGCCACCAGCCTCAGGGCAGGGCGACCCCTCCACTTT | CATSLRAGRPLHF
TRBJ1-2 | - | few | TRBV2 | TGTGCCAGCAGTGACAACCGTGGTGGCTACACCTTC | CASSDNRGGYTF
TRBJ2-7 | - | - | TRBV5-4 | TGTGCCAGCAGCGGTCTTTACGACTACGAGCAGTACTTC | CASSGLYDYEQYF
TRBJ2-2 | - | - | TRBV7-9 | TGTGCCAGCAGCGTAAGAACCGGGGAGCTGTTTTTT | CASSVRTGELFF
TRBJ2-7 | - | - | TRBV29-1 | TGCAGCGTTGAACCTCCTACGGAGCAGTACTTC | CSVEPPTEQYF
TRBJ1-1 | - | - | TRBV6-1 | TGTGCCAGCAGTGGACCTTTGTGGGGGAAGGAATGGATGAACACTGAAGCTTTCTTT | CASSGPLWGKEWMNTEAFF
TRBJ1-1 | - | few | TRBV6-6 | TGTGCCAGCAGTTATGTGGAGAACACTGAAGCTTTCTTT | CASSYVENTEAFF
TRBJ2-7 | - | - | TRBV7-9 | TGTGCCACCGGCGAGCGGAACCGGCCCTACGAGCAGTACTTC | CATGERNRPYEQYF
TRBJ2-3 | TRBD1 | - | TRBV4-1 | TGCGCCAGCAGCGGCCGGGACAGGGGGGGAGCAGATACGCAGTATTTT | CASSGRDRGGADTQYF
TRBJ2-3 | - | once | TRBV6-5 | TGTGCCAGCAAAAAATCCCAGGGGTCGGATACGCAGTATTTT | CASKKSQGSDTQYF
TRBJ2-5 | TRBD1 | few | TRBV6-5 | TGTGCCAGCAGTCCCACAGGGGGCCTCCAAGAGACCCAGTACTTC | CASSPTGGLQETQYF